This TCR beta chain comes out of a study of beta chain features in type 1 diabetes. Study-wide results and caveats: Moderately but significantly shorter TCRB CDR3s were found in Type 1 diabetes patients in all four CD4+ subsets.

TCRB transcripts that were expressed got sequenced, as all of the isolated RNA had been reverse transcribed. This table comes from immunoSEQ multiplex PCR, and its TCRdb copy is limited to in-frame clones, with some not included. This repertoire shows around 100,000 clones, roughly 28% found once; its top ten account for more than 0.5%. Concerning this clone itself: Its antigen is as yet unknown.

The sequenced material came from central memory CD4+ T cells from blood. The TCR sequence derives from a woman aged 18-29 years with type 1 diabetes.

The DNA of the CDR3 is TGTGCCAGCTCAATCGACAGGAACACTGAAGCTTTCTTT. Encoded protein: CASSIDRNTEAFF. The chain combines TRBV18 with TRBJ1-1; the D gene is possibly TRBD1 (5 bases). The germline V gene has CDR1 KGHSH and CDR2 LQKENI. The CDR3 consists of 13 residues. With 5 bases removed from V and 1 base from J, the gap between germline ends came to 8 bases.